The 26 T cell receptor beta chains given below trace back to one sample, sequenced in a study of blood T cells in healthy people across ages. Together with a sample-barcoded 5' primer, a J-beta primer mix was included in a second PCR lasting about 7 to 11 cycles. TCRdb reprocessed the 5' RACE reads via MiXCR and lists one record per CDR3 protein. The sample carries 750,000 to 950,000 distinct CDR3 sequences, 40% to 65% recorded once. The sample comprised blood. These receptors were taken from a man older than 75 in good health.

The rearrangement uses TRBV5-1 and TRBJ2-1; D may be TRBD1 (5 bases). Looked up from germline, CDR1 is SGHRS and CDR2 is YFSETQ. This CDR3 spans 15 amino acids. Trimming cost V 4 bases and J 5 bases, with 16 bases left between them. The CDR3 DNA reads as TGCGCCAGCAGCCCCCTCCGGACAAGCAACAATGAGCAGTTCTTC. Its translation is CASSPLRTSNNEQFF.

The rearrangement joins TRBV20-1 to TRBJ2-7; TRBD2 might be the D (8 bases). V was shortened by 6 bases and J by 10 bases, with 22 bases between the two germline ends. The CDR3 contains 13 residues. CDR1 and CDR2 from the germline V gene are DFQATT and SNEGSKA (reference sequence). For the CDR3, the DNA is TGCAGTGCCCGGGGGGGGACAGACCGTGAACAGTACTTC. Protein product: CSARGGTDREQYF.

This clonotype was detected a few times. The chain employs TRBV27 and TRBJ2-7; D is perhaps TRBD2 (6 bases). The CDR3 runs 14 residues. The V end was cut by 3 bases, the J end by 2 bases, with 11 bases between. CDR1 and CDR2 (germline): MNHEY, SMNVEV (reference sequence). Here the CDR3 reads CASSLLRDTYEQYF. CDR3 coding DNA: TGTGCCAGCAGTTTGTTGCGGGATACCTACGAGCAGTACTTC.

This chain joins TRBV9 and TRBJ1-2; the D gene is possibly TRBD1 (5 bases). Germline lookup yields CDR1 SGDLS and CDR2 YYNGEE. V lost 2 bases and J lost 5, with 7 bases in between. CDR3 length: 12 residues. The CDR3 here is CASSVDSYGYTF. In DNA, the CDR3 is TGTGCCAGCAGCGTTGACAGTTATGGCTACACCTTC.

This CDR3 reads CSASFSGRGQNEQYF. CDR3 sequence (DNA): TGCAGTGCTAGTTTTAGCGGGAGAGGTCAAAACGAGCAGTACTTC. V is TRBV20-1 and J is TRBJ2-7, with TRBD2 matching over 9 bases. The CDR3 contains 15 residues. CDR1 and CDR2 from the germline V gene are DFQATT and SNEGSKA (reference sequence). V gave up 3 bases and J gave up 5 bases; unmatched junction bases: 11.

The V call is TRBV2, the J call TRBJ2-7; 9 bases agree with TRBD1. Germline lookup yields CDR1 SNHLY and CDR2 FYNNEI. Trimming cost V 6 bases and J 3 bases; bases outside gene matches: 9. The CDR3 extends over 15 amino acids. CDR3: CASRRTGTGLYEQYF. The CDR3 nucleotides read TGTGCCAGCAGACGAACCGGGACAGGGCTCTACGAGCAGTACTTC.

The gene calls are TRBV2 and TRBJ2-4; 11 bases align to TRBD1. The closer fit of TRBJ2-7 to the DNA end suggests the J call may be wrong. Germline V gene sequence: CDR1 SNHLY, CDR2 FYNNEI. This CDR3 contains 12 residues. The DNA of the CDR3 is TGTGCCAGAGGACAGGGGGCTAACGAGCAGTACTTC. Protein: CARGQGANEQYF.

This chain links TRBV29-1 with TRBJ2-2; D call uncertain. Trimming took 4 bases from V and 8 from J, leaving 8 bases between them. CDR1 is SQVTM and CDR2 is ANQGSEA in the germline V gene. CDR3 size: 11 residues. The CDR3 is CSVAALGELFF. The CDR3 DNA reads as TGCAGCGTTGCTGCCTTGGGGGAGCTGTTTTTT.

The gene calls are TRBV20-1 and TRBJ1-5; TRBD1 matches 10 bases. This CDR3 is built from 14 residues. V lost 3 bases, J lost 5 bases, and 4 bases stayed unmatched. The germline gives CDR1 DFQATT, CDR2 SNEGSKA (reference sequence). CDR3 in amino acids: CSARSGTGDQPQHF. The CDR3, as DNA: TGCAGTGCTAGGTCCGGGACAGGGGATCAGCCCCAGCATTTT.

This clonotype was counted between two and nine times. The chain employs TRBV2 and TRBJ2-1; 7 bases align to TRBD2. This CDR3 spans 16 amino acids. Trimming cost V 4 bases and J 6 bases; bases outside gene matches: 12. CDR1 and CDR2 (germline): SNHLY, FYNNEI. The CDR3: CASSAGVVAGINEQFF. The CDR3 DNA is TGTGCCAGCAGTGCGGGGGTGGTAGCGGGTATCAATGAGCAGTTCTTC. The whole variable domain, filled in from reference TRBV2 and TRBJ2-1, reads EPEVTQTPSHQVTQMGQEVILRCVPISNHLYFYWYRQILGQKVEFLVSFYNNEISEKSEIFDDQFSVERPDGSNFTLKIRSTKLEDSAMYFCASSAGVVAGINEQFFGPGTRLTVL.

This clonotype was seen a few times. This sequence joins TRBV27 and TRBJ2-5; 7 bases align to TRBD2. Germline V lookup: CDR1 MNHEY, CDR2 SMNVEV (reference sequence). CDR3 length: 15 amino acids. With 4 bases clipped from V and 5 bases from J, the junction kept 10 bases outside the gene matches. The CDR3 loop reads CASSSLAALGETQYF. For the CDR3, the DNA is TGTGCCAGCAGTTCGCTAGCGGCCCTAGGGGAGACCCAGTACTTC.

This clonotype occurred once. V and J are TRBV7-9 and TRBJ1-5, with D possibly being TRBD1 (5 bases). With 6 bases removed from V and 5 bases from J, the gap between germline ends came to 14 bases. CDR1 SEHNR and CDR2 FQNEAQ come from the germline V gene (reference sequence). This CDR3 has 14 amino acids. The DNA for the CDR3 is TGTGCCAGCAGTTTGGGGATGGGGCATCAGCCCCAGCATTTT. The encoded protein is CASSLGMGHQPQHF.

The CDR3 DNA follows: TGTGCCAGCAGCTTAGGAGCGGCCTCTGGGGCCAACGTCCTGACTTTC. It encodes CASSLGAASGANVLTF. This sequence joins TRBV7-9 and TRBJ2-6, with D perhaps matching TRBD2 (5 bases). The germline gives CDR1 SEHNR, CDR2 FQNEAQ (reference sequence). This CDR3 is built from 16 residues. Trimming cost V 1 base and J 0 bases, with 7 bases left between them. The full variable domain, its missing parts supplied by reference TRBV7-9 and TRBJ2-6, is DTGVSQNPRHKITKRGQNVTFRCDPISEHNRLYWYRQTLGQGPEFLTYFQNEAQLEKSRLLSDRFSAERPKGSFSTLEIQRTEQGDSAMYLCASSLGAASGANVLTFGAGSRLTVL.

Only a few counts were recorded for this clonotype. In nucleotides, the CDR3 is TGTGCCAGCAGTGAATGGGGGGGTGGCGGACACTCCTACGAGCAGTACTTC. Translating it yields CASSEWGGGGHSYEQYF. The chain links TRBV25-1 to TRBJ2-7, with 7 bases aligning to TRBD2. The CDR3 covers 17 residues. CDR1 and CDR2 (germline): MGHDK, SYGVNS. V gave up 1 base and J gave up 0 bases; unmatched junction bases: 9.

V is TRBV12-3 or TRBV12-4 and J is TRBJ2-5, with 9 bases lining up with TRBD2. The CDR3 has 15 amino acids. The V segment lost 5 bases and the J segment 4 bases; nucleotides outside the gene matches: 8. The CDR3 sequence is CASSPPGLARETQYF. DNA for the CDR3: TGTGCCAGCAGTCCACCGGGACTAGCCAGAGAGACCCAGTACTTC.

The chain recombines TRBV5-1 with TRBJ2-3; 8 nucleotides align to TRBD2. The CDR3 length is 17 residues. V gave up 1 base and J gave up 14 bases; unmatched junction bases: 21. CDR1 is SGHRS, CDR2 YFSETQ, per germline. The CDR3 protein is CASSLRQLAEKHRYAYF. In nucleotides, the CDR3 is TGCGCCAGCAGCTTGAGGCAACTAGCGGAAAAGCACAGATACGCGTATTTT.

Of note for this clonotype: The junction differs from germline at one of its ends, possibly a read error. V is TRBV30 and J is TRBJ1-2, with a tentative D call TRBD1 (6 bases). The CDR3 loop spans 14 amino acids. Germline V gene sequence: CDR1 GTSNPN, CDR2 SVGIG (reference sequence). The CDR3 DNA reads TGTGCCCGAGATCGGGACACGTCTAACTATGGCCACACCTTC. Translated: CARDRDTSNYGHTF.

V usage is TRBV7-2 and J usage is TRBJ2-1, with D unclear. Germline CDR1 SGHTA, CDR2 FQGNSA. The CDR3 contains 16 residues. V was pared by 7 bases and J by 0 bases, with 16 bases between. CDR3 region: CASISTRSSSYNEQFF. The CDR3 DNA follows: TGTGCCAGCATCTCTACGCGGTCTAGCTCCTACAATGAGCAGTTCTTC. The variable domain in full, completed from reference TRBV7-2 and TRBJ2-1, reads GAGVSQSPSNKVTEKGKDVELRCDPISGHTALYWYRQSLGQGLEFLIYFQGNSAPDKSGLPSDRFSAERTGGSVSTLTIQRTQQEDSAVYLCASISTRSSSYNEQFFGPGTRLTVL.

This clonotype came up a few times. The V and J genes are TRBV20-1 and TRBJ2-7, with D possibly TRBD2 on 6 matching bases. The germline V gene has CDR1 DFQATT and CDR2 SNEGSKA (reference sequence). Trimming stripped 5 bases from V and 0 bases from J, with 17 bases between. The CDR3 spans 15 residues. CDR3 protein: CSAHAPGGSSYEQYF. CDR3 nucleotides: TGCAGTGCTCATGCCCCCGGGGGTAGCTCCTACGAGCAGTACTTC.

The J gene is TRBJ2-3, the V gene TRBV11-3; D is perhaps TRBD1 or TRBD2 (5 bases each). This CDR3 has 13 residues. Germline CDR1 reads SGHNT; CDR2 reads YENEEA. Trimming left V 4 bases short and J 2 bases short, with 7 bases between. The CDR3 coding sequence is TGTGCCAGCAGCTCGGGGCCCACAGATACGCAGTATTTT. Translated: CASSSGPTDTQYF. The full variable domain, its missing parts supplied by reference TRBV11-3 and TRBJ2-3, is EAGVVQSPRYKIIEKKQPVAFWCNPISGHNTLYWYLQNLGQGPELLIRYENEEAVDDSQLPKDRFSAERLKGVDSTLKIQPAELGDSAVYLCASSSGPTDTQYFGPGTRLTVL.

The rearrangement joins TRBV28 to TRBJ2-5, with a possible D match to TRBD1 (5 bases). The DNA matches TRBJ2-7 better at its end, which makes the J call doubtful. This CDR3 region has 13 residues. Per the germline V gene, CDR1 is MDHEN and CDR2 is SYDVKM. CDR3 sequence reads: CASSLQGPTEQYF. The DNA for the CDR3 is TGTGCCAGCAGTTTGCAGGGCCCTACCGAGCAGTACTTC.

V is TRBV5-1 and J is TRBJ2-1, with D hard to call. Germline V CDR1 and CDR2: SGHRS, YFSETQ. This CDR3 has 17 residues. Trimming stripped 0 bases from V and 4 bases from J, with 17 bases between. The CDR3 nucleotides are TGCGCCAGCAGCTTGGTCCCGAACCTGGCCCCTTACAATGAGCAGTTCTTC. It specifies CASSLVPNLAPYNEQFF.

V usage is TRBV4-2 and J usage is TRBJ2-7; D is perhaps TRBD2 (5 bases). This CDR3 has 13 residues. Looked up from germline, CDR1 is LGHNA and CDR2 is YNFKEQ. With 4 bases removed from V and 6 bases from J, the gap between germline ends came to 13 bases. The DNA of the CDR3 is TGTGCCAGCAGCCCGATCGGAGAGGGCGAGCAGTACTTC. As protein: CASSPIGEGEQYF.

The chain links TRBV10-3 to TRBJ2-5; 7 bases are shared with TRBD2. The length of the CDR3 is 15 residues. With V trimmed by 5 bases and J by 4 bases, 10 bases remained unmatched. Germline assignment: CDR1 ENHRY and CDR2 SYGVKD. The CDR3 bases are TGTGCCATCAGTCGGGGCAGGGTAGCGGGAGAGACCCAGTACTTC. It translates to CAISRGRVAGETQYF.

This chain links TRBV5-1 with TRBJ1-6; D is ambiguous. V was cut by 2 bases and J by 5 bases, with 8 bases left in between. Germline V gene data show CDR1 as SGHRS and CDR2 as YFSETQ. The CDR3 loop spans 14 amino acids. CDR3 DNA sequence: TGCGCCAGCAGCTTCAACACCAATAATTCACCCCTCCACTTT. Translation gives CASSFNTNNSPLHF.

This clonotype was counted between two and nine times. This chain connects TRBV5-1 to TRBJ2-7; 9 bases are shared with TRBD2. CDR3 length: 16 amino acids. Per germline, CDR1 SGHRS and CDR2 YFSETQ. V was pared by 3 bases and J by 2 bases, with 9 bases of the junction left unmatched. The CDR3 sequence: CASSSSTSGKTYEQYF. CDR3 nucleotide sequence: TGCGCCAGCAGCTCATCGACTAGCGGAAAAACCTACGAGCAGTACTTC.